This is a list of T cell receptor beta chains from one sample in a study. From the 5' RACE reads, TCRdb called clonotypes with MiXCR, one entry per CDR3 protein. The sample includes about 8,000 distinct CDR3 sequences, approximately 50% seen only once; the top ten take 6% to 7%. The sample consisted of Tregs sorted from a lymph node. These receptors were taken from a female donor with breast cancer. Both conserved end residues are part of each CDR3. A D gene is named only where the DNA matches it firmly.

CDR3 protein: CASGGTVRLWETQYF; J gene: TRBJ2-5; V gene: TRBV6-5; D gene: -
CDR3 protein: CATSRQGASTDTQYF; J gene: TRBJ2-3; V gene: TRBV15; D gene: TRBD1
CDR3 protein: CASRPCPTSGYYNEQFF; J gene: TRBJ2-1; V gene: TRBV12-2; D gene: -
CDR3 protein: CSVTPGVRNQPQHF; J gene: TRBJ1-5; V gene: TRBV20-1; D gene: -
CDR3 protein: CASSQTHSPNYGYTF; J gene: TRBJ1-2; V gene: TRBV4-2; D gene: -
CDR3 protein: CASSLALGAGEQFF; J gene: TRBJ2-1; V gene: TRBV7-9; D gene: TRBD2
CDR3 protein: CSPWTLNSAKLFF; J gene: TRBJ1-4; V gene: TRBV20-1; D gene: -
CDR3 protein: CSVGQVNYGYTF; J gene: TRBJ1-2; V gene: TRBV29-1; D gene: -
CDR3 protein: CASRGSGSTEAFF; J gene: TRBJ1-1; V gene: TRBV5-1; D gene: -
CDR3 protein: CASSLAGAGFGSPLHF; J gene: TRBJ1-6; V gene: TRBV5-1; D gene: -
CDR3 protein: CASSTSGSSSEQFF; J gene: TRBJ2-1; V gene: TRBV7-3; D gene: TRBD2
CDR3 protein: CSANPGADTQYF; J gene: TRBJ2-3; V gene: TRBV20-1; D gene: -
CDR3 protein: CASSPRRVGAQETQYF; J gene: TRBJ2-5; V gene: TRBV7-8; D gene: -
CDR3 protein: CAISDSVRDQPQHF; J gene: TRBJ1-5; V gene: TRBV10-3; D gene: -
CDR3 protein: CASSYRGRLRETQYF; J gene: TRBJ2-5; V gene: TRBV6-2/TRBV6-3; D gene: -
CDR3 protein: CASSTQTTGGDYGYTF; J gene: TRBJ1-2; V gene: TRBV7-2; D gene: TRBD1
CDR3 protein: CSVTVGPSGSSDTQYF; J gene: TRBJ2-3; V gene: TRBV29-1; D gene: TRBD2
CDR3 protein: CSVVQDLVNYGYTF; J gene: TRBJ1-2; V gene: TRBV29-1; D gene: -
CDR3 protein: CASSQGPESGANVLTF; J gene: TRBJ2-6; V gene: TRBV4-3; D gene: -
CDR3 protein: CASSPTGLAHTQYF; J gene: TRBJ2-3; V gene: TRBV5-4; D gene: TRBD2
CDR3 protein: CASSQVAVRSGNTIYF; J gene: TRBJ1-3; V gene: TRBV4-2; D gene: -
CDR3 protein: CASTSMWDQDGYTF; J gene: TRBJ1-2; V gene: TRBV12-3/TRBV12-4; D gene: -
CDR3 protein: CSAREPLAGDTGELFF; J gene: TRBJ2-2; V gene: TRBV20-1; D gene: TRBD2
CDR3 protein: CASSQALGTGIQPQHF; J gene: TRBJ1-5; V gene: TRBV4-2; D gene: TRBD1
CDR3 protein: CSAALAGWTDTQYF; J gene: TRBJ2-3; V gene: TRBV20-1; D gene: -
CDR3 protein: CASSVEGNSGANVLTF; J gene: TRBJ2-6; V gene: TRBV9; D gene: -
CDR3 protein: CATSESLTGGEQYF; J gene: TRBJ2-7; V gene: TRBV24-1; D gene: TRBD1
CDR3 protein: CASSLDGRGQGPLTQYF; J gene: TRBJ2-3; V gene: TRBV7-6; D gene: TRBD1
CDR3 protein: CSARLAGGLSYTDTQYF; J gene: TRBJ2-3; V gene: TRBV20-1; D gene: TRBD2
CDR3 protein: CASRWKETQYF; J gene: TRBJ2-5; V gene: TRBV6-6; D gene: -
CDR3 protein: CSAGREIGNSPLHF; J gene: TRBJ1-6; V gene: TRBV20-1; D gene: -
CDR3 protein: CSANPVLAVINEQFF; J gene: TRBJ2-1; V gene: TRBV20-1; D gene: -
CDR3 protein: CATSDPGLADYNEQFF; J gene: TRBJ2-1; V gene: TRBV24-1; D gene: TRBD2
CDR3 protein: CASMRGDMNTEAFF; J gene: TRBJ1-1; V gene: TRBV6-1; D gene: -
CDR3 protein: CASSRTSGGETQYF; J gene: TRBJ2-5; V gene: TRBV4-3; D gene: TRBD2
CDR3 protein: CASSGADESDTQYF; J gene: TRBJ2-3; V gene: TRBV6-2/TRBV6-3; D gene: -
CDR3 protein: CASSLDGPSNQPQHF; J gene: TRBJ1-5; V gene: TRBV5-1; D gene: -
CDR3 protein: CSAGTSRIYEQYF; J gene: TRBJ2-7; V gene: TRBV20-1; D gene: TRBD2
CDR3 protein: CASSLGGASDTQYF; J gene: TRBJ2-3; V gene: TRBV7-3; D gene: -
CDR3 protein: CASSLVRADQPQHF; J gene: TRBJ1-5; V gene: TRBV7-2; D gene: -
CDR3 protein: CASSQGLAGRIGVYNEQFF; J gene: TRBJ2-1; V gene: TRBV6-5; D gene: TRBD2
CDR3 protein: CSAVRNLGTEAFF; J gene: TRBJ1-1; V gene: TRBV29-1; D gene: -
CDR3 protein: CSARGALGPTYEQYF; J gene: TRBJ2-7; V gene: TRBV20-1; D gene: -
CDR3 protein: CSARVTSGQNGGYTF; J gene: TRBJ1-2; V gene: TRBV20-1; D gene: TRBD1
CDR3 protein: CASSQTGAKETQYF; J gene: TRBJ2-5; V gene: TRBV13; D gene: TRBD1
CDR3 protein: CSVGEVNSPLHF; J gene: TRBJ1-6; V gene: TRBV29-1; D gene: -
CDR3 protein: CASRPSRVSNQPQHF; J gene: TRBJ1-5; V gene: TRBV12-3/TRBV12-4; D gene: -
CDR3 protein: CASSLTPPGANSPLHF; J gene: TRBJ1-6; V gene: TRBV5-1; D gene: -
CDR3 protein: CASSLGTYNSPLYF; J gene: TRBJ1-6; V gene: TRBV7-2; D gene: -
CDR3 protein: CASSELDQTNYGYTF; J gene: TRBJ1-2; V gene: TRBV25-1; D gene: -
CDR3 protein: CSARPAAGGPAIYEQYF; J gene: TRBJ2-7; V gene: TRBV20-1; D gene: TRBD2
CDR3 protein: CSVRTPSSYNEQFF; J gene: TRBJ2-1; V gene: TRBV29-1; D gene: -
CDR3 protein: CASSKFNRGTGANVLTF; J gene: TRBJ2-6; V gene: TRBV4-3; D gene: TRBD1